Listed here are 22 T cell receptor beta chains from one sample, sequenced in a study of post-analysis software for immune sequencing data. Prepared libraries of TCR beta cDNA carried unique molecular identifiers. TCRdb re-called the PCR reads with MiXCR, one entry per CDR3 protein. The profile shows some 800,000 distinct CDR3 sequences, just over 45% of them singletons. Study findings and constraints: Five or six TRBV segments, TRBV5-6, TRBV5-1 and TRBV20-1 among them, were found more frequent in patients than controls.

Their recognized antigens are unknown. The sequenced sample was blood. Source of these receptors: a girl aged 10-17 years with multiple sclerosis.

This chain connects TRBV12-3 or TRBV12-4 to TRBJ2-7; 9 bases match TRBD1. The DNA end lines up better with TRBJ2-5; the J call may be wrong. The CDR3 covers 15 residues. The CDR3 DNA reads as TGTGCCAGCAGTTCCAGCGGGGACAGGGAGGAGACCCAGTACTTC. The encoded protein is CASSSSGDREETQYF.

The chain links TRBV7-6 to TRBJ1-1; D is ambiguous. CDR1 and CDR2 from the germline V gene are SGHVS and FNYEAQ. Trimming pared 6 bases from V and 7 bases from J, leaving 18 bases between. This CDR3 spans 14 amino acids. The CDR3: CASRPTQFGSEAFF. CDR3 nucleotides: TGTGCCAGCAGGCCCACACAGTTCGGAAGTGAAGCTTTCTTT.

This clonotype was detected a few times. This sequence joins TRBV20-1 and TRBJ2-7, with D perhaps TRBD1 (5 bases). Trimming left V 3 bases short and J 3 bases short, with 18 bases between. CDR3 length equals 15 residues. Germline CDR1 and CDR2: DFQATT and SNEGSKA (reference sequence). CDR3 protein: CSARDDSRSFYEQYF. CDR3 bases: TGCAGTGCTAGGGACGACAGTCGCTCCTTCTACGAGCAGTACTTC.

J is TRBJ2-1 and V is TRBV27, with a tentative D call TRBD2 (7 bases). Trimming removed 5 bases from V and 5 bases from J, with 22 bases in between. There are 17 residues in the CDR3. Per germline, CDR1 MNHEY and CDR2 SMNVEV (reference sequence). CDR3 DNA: TGTGCCAGCAGTATCCTCTTCGGGGGCGGGGGACACAATGAGCAGTTCTTC. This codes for CASSILFGGGGHNEQFF.

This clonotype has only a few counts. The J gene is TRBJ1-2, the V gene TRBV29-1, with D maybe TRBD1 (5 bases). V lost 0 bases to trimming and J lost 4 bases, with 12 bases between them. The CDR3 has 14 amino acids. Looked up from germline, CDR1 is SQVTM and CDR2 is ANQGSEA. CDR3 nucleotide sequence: TGCAGCGTTGAAGAAGGGACTTTTCCCTATGGCTACACCTTC. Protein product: CSVEEGTFPYGYTF.

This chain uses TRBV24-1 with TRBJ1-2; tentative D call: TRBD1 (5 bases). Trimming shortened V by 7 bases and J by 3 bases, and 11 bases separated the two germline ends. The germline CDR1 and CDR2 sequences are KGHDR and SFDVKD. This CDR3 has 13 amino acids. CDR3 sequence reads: CATSGAGDYGYTF. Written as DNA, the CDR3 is TGTGCCACCAGCGGGGCCGGCGACTATGGCTACACCTTC.

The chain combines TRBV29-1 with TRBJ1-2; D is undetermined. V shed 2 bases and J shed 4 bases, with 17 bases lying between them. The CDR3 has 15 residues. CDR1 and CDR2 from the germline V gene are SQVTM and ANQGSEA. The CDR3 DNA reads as TGCAGCGTTGAAACGAGTACGGCGAACTCCTATGGCTACACCTTC. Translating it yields CSVETSTANSYGYTF.

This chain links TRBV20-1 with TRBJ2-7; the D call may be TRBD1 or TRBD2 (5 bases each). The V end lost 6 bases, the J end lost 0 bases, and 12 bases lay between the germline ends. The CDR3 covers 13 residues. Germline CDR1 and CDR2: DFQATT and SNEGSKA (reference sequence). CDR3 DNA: TGCAGTGCCACGGGACGGATCTCCTACGAGCAGTACTTC. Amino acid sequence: CSATGRISYEQYF.

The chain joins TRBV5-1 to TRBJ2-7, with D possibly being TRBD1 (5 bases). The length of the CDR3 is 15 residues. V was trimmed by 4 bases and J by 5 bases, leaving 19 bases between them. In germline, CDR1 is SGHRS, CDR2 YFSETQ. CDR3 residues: CASSPHAGLAHEQYF. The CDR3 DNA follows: TGCGCCAGCAGCCCACATGCAGGGCTCGCGCACGAGCAGTACTTC.

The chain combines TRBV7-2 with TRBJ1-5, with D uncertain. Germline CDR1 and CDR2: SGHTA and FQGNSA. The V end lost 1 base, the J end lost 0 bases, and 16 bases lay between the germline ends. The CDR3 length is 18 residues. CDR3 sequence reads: CASSLDPTRILSNQPQHF. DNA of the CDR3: TGTGCCAGCAGCTTAGATCCCACCCGGATACTTAGCAATCAGCCCCAGCATTTT.

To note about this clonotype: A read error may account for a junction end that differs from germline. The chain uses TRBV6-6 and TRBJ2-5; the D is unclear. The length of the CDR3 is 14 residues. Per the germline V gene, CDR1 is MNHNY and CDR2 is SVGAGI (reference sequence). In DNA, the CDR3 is TGTGCCAGCAGGCCCGCAATGGCCGGAGAGGCCCAGTACTTC. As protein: CASRPAMAGEAQYF.

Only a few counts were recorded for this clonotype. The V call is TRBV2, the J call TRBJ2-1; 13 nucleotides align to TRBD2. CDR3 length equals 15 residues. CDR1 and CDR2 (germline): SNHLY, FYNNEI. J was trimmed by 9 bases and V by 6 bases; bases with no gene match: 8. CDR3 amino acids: CASSVGLAGAGEQFF. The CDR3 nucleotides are TGTGCCAGCAGCGTCGGACTAGCGGGAGCGGGTGAGCAGTTCTTC.

CDR3 in DNA: TGCGCCAGCAGCATTAGCGGGTCTACCAGCGAGCAGTACTTC. It codes for CASSISGSTSEQYF. V is TRBV5-1 and J is TRBJ2-5; TRBD2 matches at 7 bases. The DNA end lines up better with TRBJ2-7; the J call may be wrong. The germline V gene has CDR1 SGHRS and CDR2 YFSETQ. The CDR3 covers 14 residues.

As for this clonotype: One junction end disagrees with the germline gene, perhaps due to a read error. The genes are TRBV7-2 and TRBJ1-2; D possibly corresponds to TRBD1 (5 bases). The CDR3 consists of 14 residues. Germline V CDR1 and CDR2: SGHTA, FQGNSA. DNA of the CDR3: TGTGCCGGCAGCCTTGTGGGGGTGGACTATGGCTACACCTTC. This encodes CAGSLVGVDYGYTF.

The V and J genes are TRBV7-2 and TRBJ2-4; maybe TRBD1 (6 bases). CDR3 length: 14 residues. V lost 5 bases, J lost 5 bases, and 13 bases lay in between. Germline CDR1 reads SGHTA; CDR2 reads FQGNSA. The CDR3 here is CASSDGTHQNIQYF. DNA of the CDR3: TGTGCCAGCAGCGACGGGACACACCAAAACATTCAGTACTTC.

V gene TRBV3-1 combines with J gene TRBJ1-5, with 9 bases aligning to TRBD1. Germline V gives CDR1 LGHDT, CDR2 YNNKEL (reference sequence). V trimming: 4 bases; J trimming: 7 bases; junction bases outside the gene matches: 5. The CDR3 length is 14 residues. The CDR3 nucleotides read TGTGCCAGCAGCCGTACAGGGGGCGGACAGCCCCAGCATTTT. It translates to CASSRTGGGQPQHF.

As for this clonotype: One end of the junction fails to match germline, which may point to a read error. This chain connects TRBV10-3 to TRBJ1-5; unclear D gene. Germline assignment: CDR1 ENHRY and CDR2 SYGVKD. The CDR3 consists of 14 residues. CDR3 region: CTISDPSGNQPQHF. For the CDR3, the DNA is TGTACCATCAGTGATCCATCGGGCAATCAGCCCCAGCATTTT.

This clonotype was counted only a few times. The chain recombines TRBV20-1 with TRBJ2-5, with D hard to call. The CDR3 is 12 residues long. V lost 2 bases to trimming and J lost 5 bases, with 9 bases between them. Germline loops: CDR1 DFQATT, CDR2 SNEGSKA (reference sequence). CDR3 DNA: TGCAGTGCTAGACGGCCCAGCGAGACCCAGTACTTC. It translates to CSARRPSETQYF.

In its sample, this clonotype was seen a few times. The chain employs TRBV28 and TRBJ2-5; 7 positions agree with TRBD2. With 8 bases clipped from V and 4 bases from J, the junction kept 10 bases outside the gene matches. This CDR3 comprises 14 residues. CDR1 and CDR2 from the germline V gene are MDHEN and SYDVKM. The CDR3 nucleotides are TGTGCCAGCGGTGGCGGGAGTAGCTCAGAGACCCAGTACTTC. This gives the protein CASGGGSSSETQYF.

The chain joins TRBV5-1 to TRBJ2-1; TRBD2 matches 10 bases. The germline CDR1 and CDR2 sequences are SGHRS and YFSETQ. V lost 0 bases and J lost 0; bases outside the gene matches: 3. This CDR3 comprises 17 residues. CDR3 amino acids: CASSLDPSGSSYNEQFF. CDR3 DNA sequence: TGCGCCAGCAGCTTGGACCCTAGCGGGAGCTCCTACAATGAGCAGTTCTTC.

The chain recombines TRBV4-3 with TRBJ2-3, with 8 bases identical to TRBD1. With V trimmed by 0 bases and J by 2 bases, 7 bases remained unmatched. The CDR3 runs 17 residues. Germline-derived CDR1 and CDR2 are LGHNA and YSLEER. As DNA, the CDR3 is TGCGCCAGCAGCCAAGAAGGCAGGGGGCAAGACACAGATACGCAGTATTTT. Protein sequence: CASSQEGRGQDTDTQYF.

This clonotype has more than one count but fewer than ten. The CDR3 DNA reads TGCAGCGTTGAAGACCCCACCTTCCTGGAGACCCAGTACTTC. Encoded protein: CSVEDPTFLETQYF. The chain combines TRBV29-1 with TRBJ2-5; D is undetermined. This CDR3 spans 14 amino acids. CDR1 SQVTM and CDR2 ANQGSEA come from the germline V gene. V was clipped by 0 bases and J by 5 bases, with 13 bases between them.